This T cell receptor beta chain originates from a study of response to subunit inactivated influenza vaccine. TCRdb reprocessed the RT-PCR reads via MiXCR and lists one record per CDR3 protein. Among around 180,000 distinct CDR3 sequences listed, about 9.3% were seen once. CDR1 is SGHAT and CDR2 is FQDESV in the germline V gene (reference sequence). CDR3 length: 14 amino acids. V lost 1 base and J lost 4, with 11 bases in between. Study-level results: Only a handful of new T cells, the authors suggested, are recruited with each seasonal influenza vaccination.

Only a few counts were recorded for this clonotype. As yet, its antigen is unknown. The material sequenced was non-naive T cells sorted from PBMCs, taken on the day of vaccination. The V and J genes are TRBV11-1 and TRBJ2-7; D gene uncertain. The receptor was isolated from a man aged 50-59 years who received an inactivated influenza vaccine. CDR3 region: CASSLVARRYEQYF. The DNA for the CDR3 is TGTGCCAGCAGCTTAGTGGCACGGCGATACGAGCAGTACTTC.